A single sample is the source of the 26 T cell receptor beta chains below, sequenced in a study of T cell responses to AZD1222 COVID-19 vaccine. TCRdb's copy holds only in-frame clones and misses some; the assay was immunoSEQ multiplex PCR. The data hold 150,000 or so clones, with 80% to 95% observed a single time. The starting material was peripheral blood, obtained 28 days after the second AZD1222 dose. All receptors derive from an adult who received the AZD1222 COVID-19 vaccine.

The chain couples TRBV7-2 to TRBJ2-7, with 11 bases identical to TRBD2. CDR3 length: 13 residues. CDR1 is SGHTA and CDR2 is FQGNSA in the germline V gene. V shed 6 bases and J 9 bases; nucleotides not matched to a gene: 7. The CDR3 is CASRTSGSEGQYF. CDR3 bases: TGTGCCAGCAGAACTAGCGGGAGTGAGGGGCAGTACTTC.

Here the CDR3 reads CASRRGATNTEAFF. The CDR3, as DNA: TGTGCCAGTCGCCGGGGGGCTACGAACACTGAAGCTTTCTTT. V and J are TRBV28 and TRBJ1-1; D is possibly TRBD1 (6 bases). CDR1 and CDR2 from the germline V gene are MDHEN and SYDVKM. V gave up 9 bases and J gave up 1 base, with 15 bases separating them. This CDR3 contains 14 residues.

The rearrangement links TRBV4-3 to TRBJ2-7; D perhaps matches TRBD1 (6 bases). Germline lookup yields CDR1 LGHNA and CDR2 YSLEER. V shed 0 bases and J shed 7 bases, with 13 bases lying between them. The CDR3 loop spans 14 amino acids. CDR3 sequence (DNA): TGCGCCAGCAGCCAAGATCCAGGGGTGAGGGAGCAGTACTTC. Amino acid sequence: CASSQDPGVREQYF.

J is TRBJ2-1 and V is TRBV28; D is unclear. This CDR3 has 12 residues. The V end lost 2 bases, the J end lost 8 bases, and 7 bases lay between the germline ends. Germline CDR1 is MDHEN and CDR2 is SYDVKM. CDR3 nucleotides: TGTGCCAGCAGTTTAGTCGGTGATGAGCAGTTCTTC. As protein: CASSLVGDEQFF.

The V and J genes are TRBV7-3 and TRBJ1-1; D remains ambiguous. Trimming removed 5 bases at V and 1 base at J, with 8 bases between. The CDR3 has 13 amino acids. Germline loops: CDR1 SGHTA, CDR2 FQGTGA. As DNA, the CDR3 is TGTGCCAGCAGCCTGACTGGGAACACTGAAGCTTTCTTT. It codes for CASSLTGNTEAFF.

The V call is TRBV7-6, the J call TRBJ1-1, with a weak D call TRBD1 (5 bases). Per germline, CDR1 SGHVS and CDR2 FNYEAQ. Deletions cut 2 bases from V and 0 bases from J, with 13 bases between. CDR3 length equals 16 residues. The CDR3 loop reads CASSLNTAGVNTEAFF. The CDR3 region has the DNA TGTGCCAGCAGCTTAAATACCGCGGGGGTGAACACTGAAGCTTTCTTT. Using reference TRBV7-6 and TRBJ1-1 for the parts outside the CDR3, the full variable domain is GAGVSQSPRYKVTKRGQDVALRCDPISGHVSLYWYRQALGQGPEFLTYFNYEAQQDKSGLPNDRFSAERPEGSISTLTIQRTEQRDSAMYRCASSLNTAGVNTEAFFGQGTRLTVV.

This chain links TRBV6-2 or TRBV6-3 with TRBJ1-5; D perhaps matches TRBD1 (6 bases). Deletions cut 4 bases from V and 3 bases from J, with 13 bases between. CDR1 and CDR2 from the germline V gene are MNHEY and SVGEGT. The CDR3 spans 15 residues. The CDR3 reads CASSSGGAVNQPQHF. CDR3 coding DNA: TGTGCCAGCAGTTCGGGGGGGGCAGTCAATCAGCCCCAGCATTTT.

The rearrangement uses TRBV18 and TRBJ2-5; possibly TRBD1 or TRBD2 for D (5 bases each). CDR3 length: 15 amino acids. Germline V gene sequence: CDR1 KGHSH, CDR2 LQKENI. V was pared by 4 bases and J by 1 base, with 13 bases between. The CDR3 spells CASSLGPAIQETQYF. CDR3 nucleotides: TGTGCCAGCTCACTGGGACCGGCAATCCAAGAGACCCAGTACTTC.

The chain combines TRBV6-1 with TRBJ1-5, with no clear D. Germline-derived CDR1 and CDR2 are MNHNS and SASEGT. The germline V and J ends were trimmed by 4 bases and 0 bases, with 13 bases remaining between them. The length of the CDR3 is 16 residues. The CDR3 sequence: CASSGSVSVSNQPQHF. CDR3 DNA sequence: TGTGCCAGCAGTGGGTCAGTATCGGTTAGCAATCAGCCCCAGCATTTT.

V and J are TRBV6-6 and TRBJ2-3; 9 bases map to TRBD2. Germline V gene lookup returns CDR1 MNHNY and CDR2 SVGAGI (reference sequence). CDR3 size: 17 residues. V trimming: 5 bases; J trimming: 2 bases; junction bases outside the gene matches: 11. This CDR3 is CASSRGVAGELTDTQYF. CDR3 coding DNA: TGTGCCAGCAGTCGAGGGGTAGCGGGAGAGCTCACAGATACGCAGTATTTT.

V gene TRBV6-1 combines with J gene TRBJ1-6; D is ambiguous. Germline V gene sequence: CDR1 MNHNS, CDR2 SASEGT. The V end lost 0 bases, the J end lost 8 bases, and 8 bases lay between the germline ends. The length of the CDR3 is 14 residues. CDR3 loop: CASSEAVQDSPLHF. CDR3 nucleotide sequence: TGTGCCAGCAGTGAAGCGGTCCAGGATTCACCCCTCCACTTT.

The chain joins TRBV6-5 to TRBJ1-2, with TRBD1 matching over 10 bases. The CDR3 runs 14 residues. The V gene end was trimmed by 5 bases and the J gene end by 10 bases; junction bases not matched to a gene: 10. The germline CDR1 and CDR2 sequences are MNHEY and SVGAGI. The CDR3 sequence: CASSPLRTGGDYTF. CDR3 nucleotides: TGTGCCAGCAGTCCCTTACGGACAGGGGGAGACTACACCTTC.

The rearrangement links TRBV15 to TRBJ1-1; maybe TRBD1 (6 bases). This CDR3 region has 15 residues. Germline assignment: CDR1 LNHNV and CDR2 YYDKDF (reference sequence). Trimming cost V 3 bases and J 3 bases, with 14 bases left between them. In DNA form, the CDR3 reads TGTGCCACCAGCAGGGACGGACAGTCGTACACTGAAGCTTTCTTT. Translating gives CATSRDGQSYTEAFF. Using reference TRBV15 and TRBJ1-1 for the parts outside the CDR3, the full variable domain is DAMVIQNPRYQVTQFGKPVTLSCSQTLNHNVMYWYQQKSSQAPKLLFHYYDKDFNNEADTPDNFQSRRPNTSFCFLDIRSPGLGDTAMYLCATSRDGQSYTEAFFGQGTRLTVV.

V gene TRBV5-1 combines with J gene TRBJ2-7, with D perhaps matching TRBD1 or TRBD2 (5 bases each). V was cut by 5 bases and J by 0 bases, with 6 bases left in between. Germline V gene lookup returns CDR1 SGHRS and CDR2 YFSETQ. The CDR3 spans 12 residues. In nucleotides, the CDR3 is TGCGCCAGCAGGGGGGACTCCTACGAGCAGTACTTC. Its protein is CASRGDSYEQYF.

In this sample, this clone turned up once. The chain employs TRBV19 and TRBJ1-5, with 8 bases lining up with TRBD1. Germline V lookup: CDR1 LNHDA, CDR2 SQIVND (reference sequence). Trimming at V came to 9 bases and at J to 4 bases, leaving 14 bases not matched to a gene. This CDR3 has 16 amino acids. The CDR3 region is CASKDREGVRNQPQHF. CDR3 DNA sequence: TGTGCCAGCAAGGACAGGGAGGGGGTACGGAATCAGCCCCAGCATTTT.

The chain employs TRBV4-1 and TRBJ1-5, with D possibly TRBD1 on 6 matching bases. Germline CDR1 is MGHRA and CDR2 is YSYEKL. V was cut by 3 bases and J by 2 bases, with 23 bases left in between. The CDR3 totals 19 residues. The CDR3: CASSHLLVLGRGGNQPQHF. The CDR3 DNA follows: TGCGCCAGCAGCCACCTACTCGTTCTGGGCAGGGGTGGCAATCAGCCCCAGCATTTT.

The chain recombines TRBV6-1 with TRBJ2-4, with no clear D. Germline V gene data show CDR1 as MNHNS and CDR2 as SASEGT. The CDR3 contains 15 residues. V dropped 1 base and J dropped 0 bases, with 7 bases sitting between them. As DNA, the CDR3 is TGTGCCAGCAGTGAAGTACTGTTAGCCAAAAACATTCAGTACTTC. Translating gives CASSEVLLAKNIQYF.

The chain combines TRBV5-4 with TRBJ1-6; unclear D gene. From germline, CDR1 is SGHNT and CDR2 YYREEE (reference sequence). The CDR3 spans 13 residues. The ends were cut back, 4 bases at V and 9 bases at J, with 11 bases in the middle. CDR3 sequence: CASSREAGSPLHF. DNA of the CDR3: TGTGCCAGCAGCCGCGAGGCTGGTTCACCCCTCCACTTT.

The gene calls are TRBV7-8 and TRBJ2-7; no definite D call. The CDR3 runs 16 residues. Germline V gene data show CDR1 as SGHVS and CDR2 as FQNEAQ. V was pared by 5 bases and J by 4 bases, with 21 bases between. The CDR3 region is CASSPGGWTTNYEQYF. The DNA of the CDR3 is TGTGCCAGCAGCCCGGGCGGCTGGACCACTAATTACGAGCAGTACTTC. Based on the CDR3 plus reference TRBV7-8 and TRBJ2-7, the full variable domain is GAGVSQSPRYKVAKRGQDVALRCDPISGHVSLFWYQQALGQGPEFLTYFQNEAQLDKSGLPSDRFFAERPEGSVSTLKIQRTQQEDSAVYLCASSPGGWTTNYEQYFGPGTRLTVT.

The chain combines TRBV28 with TRBJ1-4; D ambiguous. Germline V gene sequence: CDR1 MDHEN, CDR2 SYDVKM. V was shortened by 8 bases and J by 0 bases, with 13 bases between the two germline ends. The CDR3 spans 15 residues. CDR3 nucleotide sequence: TGTGCCAGCTCTTTACCCACTTCAACTAATGAAAAACTGTTTTTT. Protein: CASSLPTSTNEKLFF. Looking up the rest from reference TRBV28 and TRBJ1-4 gives the full variable domain: DVKVTQSSRYLVKRTGEKVFLECVQDMDHENMFWYRQDPGLGLRLIYFSYDVKMKEKGDIPEGYSVSREKKERFSLILESASTNQTSMYLCASSLPTSTNEKLFFGSGTQLSVL.

This chain joins TRBV6-5 and TRBJ1-5, with D maybe TRBD1 (6 bases). V lost 7 bases and J lost 3, with 13 bases in between. Germline V CDR1 and CDR2: MNHEY, SVGAGI. CDR3 size: 14 residues. The CDR3 here is CASIRQEFNQPQHF. CDR3 in DNA: TGTGCCAGCATCCGACAGGAGTTCAATCAGCCCCAGCATTTT.

In its sample, this clone was seen once. The V call is TRBV7-9, the J call TRBJ1-2; 8 bases agree with TRBD1. The CDR3 is 15 amino acids. J was trimmed by 4 bases and V by 1 base; bases with no gene match: 5. Germline V gives CDR1 SEHNR, CDR2 FQNEAQ (reference sequence). As DNA, the CDR3 is TGTGCCAGCAGCTTAGAACAGGGGGGCGCCTATGGCTACACCTTC. This translates into CASSLEQGGAYGYTF.

CDR3 DNA: TGTGCCTGGAGTGGGGCTTCCTACGAGCAGTACTTC. Protein sequence: CAWSGASYEQYF. The chain recombines TRBV30 with TRBJ2-7; D is ambiguous. Germline V lookup: CDR1 GTSNPN, CDR2 SVGIG (reference sequence). The ends were cut back, 1 base at V and 1 base at J, with 5 bases in the middle. The CDR3 sequence is 12 residues long.

The J gene is TRBJ2-1, the V gene TRBV5-5, with TRBD2 matching over 8 bases. The germline V gene has CDR1 SGHKS and CDR2 YYEKEE (reference sequence). Germline trimming cut 5 bases from V and 9 bases from J; bases unmatched to any gene: 13. There are 15 residues in the CDR3. Written as DNA, the CDR3 is TGTGCCAGCAGTTGGGGGCTTGGCGGGAGGTTTGAGCAGTTCTTC. Encoded protein: CASSWGLGGRFEQFF.

V and J are TRBV3-1 (or the pseudogene TRBV3-2) and TRBJ1-1, with a possible D match to TRBD1 (6 bases). This CDR3 comprises 15 residues. Germline V gene sequence: CDR1 LGHDT, CDR2 YNNKEL (reference sequence). Trimming removed 5 bases at V and 1 base at J, with 14 bases between. The CDR3 sequence is CASSKTDSQNTEAFF. The CDR3 DNA sequence: TGTGCCAGCAGCAAAACGGACAGTCAGAACACTGAAGCTTTCTTT.

This clone was seen a few times. The gene calls are TRBV6-2 or TRBV6-3 and TRBJ2-5; the match to TRBD2 covers 7 bases. CDR1 is MNHEY and CDR2 is SVGEGT in the germline V gene. CDR3 size: 19 residues. V lost 0 bases to trimming and J lost 1 base; unmatched junction nucleotides: 14. The CDR3 sequence: CASSYSKILIAGPQETQYF. The CDR3, as DNA: TGTGCCAGCAGTTACTCGAAAATTCTCATAGCGGGCCCCCAAGAGACCCAGTACTTC.